The 6 T cell receptor beta chains reported below all come from one sample, sequenced in a study of identical twins. From the 5' RACE reads, TCRdb called clonotypes with MiXCR, one entry per CDR3 protein. The data contain 400,000 to 550,000 distinct CDR3 sequences, approximately 22% of them singletons. The data also belong to a second study, concerning T cells expressing NK-cell markers.

Specimen: CD4+ T cells sorted from blood. Receptors were obtained from a woman between 18 and 30 years old in good health.

This chain uses TRBV29-1 with TRBJ1-2; D not resolved. The CDR3 is 13 residues long. Trimming pared 7 bases from V and 4 bases from J, leaving 16 bases between. From germline, CDR1 is SQVTM and CDR2 ANQGSEA. CDR3 sequence: CSARREGGYGYTF. CDR3 coding DNA: TGCAGCGCCCGACGGGAGGGAGGCTATGGCTACACCTTC.

This clonotype was picked up a small number of times. In DNA form, the CDR3 reads TGCGCCAGCAGCTTGTTCGGGACAGGGGAAGAAAAACTGTTTTTT. Its protein is CASSLFGTGEEKLFF. This chain links TRBV5-1 with TRBJ1-4; 10 bases agree with TRBD1. This CDR3 has 15 residues. J was trimmed by 8 bases and V by 1 base; bases with no gene match: 5. Per the germline V gene, CDR1 is SGHRS and CDR2 is YFSETQ. The whole variable domain, remainder taken from reference TRBV5-1 and TRBJ1-4, is KAGVTQTPRYLIKTRGQQVTLSCSPISGHRSVSWYQQTPGQGLQFLFEYFSETQRNKGNFPGRFSGRQFSNSRSEMNVSTLELGDSALYLCASSLFGTGEEKLFFGSGTQLSVL.

This clonotype was observed a handful of times. The rearrangement links TRBV6-2 or TRBV6-3 to TRBJ1-2, with 7 bases that match TRBD1. Germline V gene data show CDR1 as MNHEY and CDR2 as SVGEGT. The J segment lost 2 bases and the V segment lost 6 bases, leaving 6 bases of the junction unmatched. The length of the CDR3 is 14 residues. The DNA for the CDR3 is TGTGCCAGCAGGCGGGACAGCCAAAACTATGGCTACACCTTC. Its translation is CASRRDSQNYGYTF.

This clonotype turned up a few times. V is TRBV12-3 or TRBV12-4 and J is TRBJ2-1; TRBD2 aligns across 12 bases. This CDR3 has 16 residues. V trimming: 6 bases; J trimming: 3 bases; junction bases outside the gene matches: 6. CDR3 in amino acids: CASSSTSGRNYNEQFF. The CDR3 nucleotides read TGTGCCAGCAGCTCGACTAGCGGGAGAAACTACAATGAGCAGTTCTTC.

The V gene is TRBV27, the J gene TRBJ2-1; D is possibly TRBD2 (5 bases). Germline assignment: CDR1 MNHEY and CDR2 SMNVEV (reference sequence). V shed 7 bases and J shed 0 bases, with 10 bases lying between them. The CDR3 is 14 amino acids. CDR3 in amino acids: CASTPGLSYNEQFF. DNA for the CDR3: TGTGCCAGCACCCCAGGACTCTCCTACAATGAGCAGTTCTTC.

In this sample, this clonotype turned up many times. V and J are TRBV10-3 and TRBJ1-1, with TRBD1 as a possible D gene (6 bases). With 7 bases removed from V and 3 bases from J, the gap between germline ends came to 18 bases. The CDR3 sequence is 15 residues long. CDR1 and CDR2 from the germline V gene are ENHRY and SYGVKD. The CDR3 DNA reads TGTGCCATCACTCCAACAGGGTTGGCGGACACTGAAGCTTTCTTT. Protein product: CAITPTGLADTEAFF.